Below, one T cell receptor (beta chain) is given with its context. What it binds is not known. CDR1 SGHRS and CDR2 YFSETQ come from the germline V gene. The CDR3 runs 12 residues. V lost 4 bases and J 2 bases, leaving 7 bases between the germline ends. It was from approximately 22-30 mg of unsorted bulk tissue that RNA and DNA were co-extracted. Separate regions, five per tumor, were sampled. With a constant-region primer, TCR beta cDNA was made from around 520 ng of total RNA. Libraries of TCR beta came from three nested multiplex PCR rounds with slightly modified ARM-PCR. Use of TRBV1-TRBV30 forward primers with a C-beta reverse primer characterized the first two PCR rounds, which lasted around 10 cycles each. TCRdb re-derived calls from the multiplex PCR reads in MiXCR, one entry per CDR3 protein. The sample yields around 100,000 distinct CDR3 sequences, roughly 69% seen once. The data were obtained in a study of tumor-infiltrating lymphocytes in primary liver carcinoma. Across the study: Samples had roughly 3.5 to 7.5 million productive TCRbeta reads, comparable between tissue types. Study-level findings and limits: Tumor region pairs overlapped more than did tumor-adjacent and tumor-blood pairs. Blood fell significantly below tumors in its top-250-clone fraction (p = 0.039).

The rearrangement links TRBV5-1 to TRBJ2-7, with a weak D call TRBD2 (6 bases). The TCR sequence derives from a woman in her fifties or sixties with primary liver carcinoma and hepatitis B virus infection. The material sequenced was liver tumor tissue from sampling region 5. Subset given: tumor region T5, tumor centre. In DNA, the CDR3 is TGCGCCAGCAGCGGGGGGACCTACGAGCAGTACTTC. This gives the protein CASSGGTYEQYF.